This TCR beta chain was recorded in a study of cytomegalovirus exposure and HLA in healthy donors (dated by TCRdb to 2017 to 2019). With respect to the entire study: In an earlier analysis of about 560 of the donors, roughly 300 Gb of sequence data and 95 million to 130 million unique TCR beta sequences from 180 million or so T cells were reported. An early release covering around 630 HLA-typed donors comprised approximately 290 gigabases of sequencing data and tens of millions of unique TCR sequences. Of the roughly 410 genotyped donors, more than 75% were placed in the genetic ancestry cluster associated with self-reported Caucasian donors. The aim of the study was to test whether cataloging public T cell receptors could identify signatures of past pathogen exposure. Using immunosequencing, the study profiled T cell repertoires from roughly 650 subjects and related those repertoires to cytomegalovirus serostatus. Besides the first cohort of approximately 710 subjects, a separate validation cohort made up of roughly 120 different subjects was used. The study combined high-throughput TCR immunosequencing, statistical association of individual TCRs with disease status, and machine learning to predict cytomegalovirus infection status. A later analysis re-analyzed previously published TCR beta repertoires from roughly 600 donors and added high-resolution HLA genotyping to study TCR occurrence patterns. In the later analysis, no new phenotypic data were used to find candidate immune exposures; instead, reliance was placed on TCR beta sequences and their occurrence across donors. An earlier analysis of a few hundred of the donors applied high-throughput TCR beta sequencing to assess whether each TCR beta V gene segment acted as functional or pseudogenic. Donor age, sex, ethnicity and CMV serostatus were compiled alongside the repertoire data. Genome-wide SNP genotypes for about 60% of the 666 donors were used in a later genetic analysis, which treated that subset as a discovery cohort. Every repertoire in the discovery cohort had been generated on one and the same sequencing platform. HLA typing covered class I and class II loci at four-digit resolution. The number of typed donors differed by locus: 629-630 for A, B, C, DRB1 and DQB1; 522 for DQA1; some 610 for DPA1; and roughly 450 for DPB1. Because of strong linkage in the cohort, roughly five DR-DQ haplotypes were treated as single units for association and clustering. Among about 400 genotyped donors of the cohort, an average of approximately 220,000 unique TCR beta nucleotide sequences was sequenced per donor, of which approximately 19% were non-productive.

The cohort consisted of 600 to 750 healthy bone marrow donors. At the time of sampling, all cohort members were nominally healthy, though unrecorded immune exposures were likely present. The donor tested CMV seronegative and was one of the 352 seronegative cohort members. A peripheral blood sample was collected from each donor, and TCR beta sequencing was performed on peripheral blood mononuclear cells. Genomic DNA was extracted from the blood cell samples with the Qiagen DNeasy Blood Extraction Kit. What the study reported, not specific to this receptor: Broadly in line with IMGT annotations, most TCR beta V segments showed up in productive rearrangements about 87% or about 30% of the time in an earlier analysis of 587 of the donors. According to the authors, the approach could potentially be generalized to other disease states and immunological phenotypes. HLA typing was unavailable for some donors at each locus, so association tests used only the typed subset. According to a later genetic analysis, donors in an Asian-associated ancestry cluster had fewer N-insertions in productive TCRs than the approximately 690-donor mean. Only TCR beta chains were sequenced in this cohort, and the absence of alpha or paired-chain data limited detectable features. Strong co-occurrence of HLA alleles, especially DR and DQ, made assigning TCR associations to individual alleles difficult. In a later analysis, several top co-occurrence clusters were reported to appear linked to parvovirus B19, influenza, CMV and Epstein-Barr virus. The only immune exposure information available for the cohort was CMV serostatus. A later genetic analysis associated a missense DCLRE1C variant with V-gene and J-gene trimming of TCR beta chains, and an independent cohort replicated the association. A cluster of highly shared sequence variants was judged likely to be a technical artifact of the sequencing pipeline. Linkage disequilibrium might explain the correlated functional status among segregating V segments, but an unknown experimental factor could not be ruled out. Some 15 rarely observed V segments, including chromosome 9 orphons, were excluded from the earlier analysis of just under 600 of the donors because counts were too low. A later analysis found that HLA-associated TCR beta chains were more clonally expanded and had lower generation probabilities than equally common non-associated chains. A later analysis found that TCR association rates varied across HLA loci, with DRB1 alleles showing the most associated TCRs and HLA-C alleles the fewest. According to a later analysis, most CMV-associated TCR beta chains appeared to be HLA-restricted, and the HLA associations seemed to be driven largely by CMV exposure. The study listed approximately 160 TCR beta chains as associated with cytomegalovirus. A further reported finding was that TCR beta sequences accurately predicted the HLA-A and HLA-B alleles for most subjects in the first cohort. At a false discovery rate of 0.05, a later analysis linked approximately 18,000 TCR beta sequences to specific HLA alleles. In both the original and validation cohorts, the classifier was reported to diagnose cytomegalovirus status with high specificity and sensitivity. Across donors, most TCR sequences were observed very rarely, whereas some public TCRs were present in many individuals. Three of the identified cytomegalovirus-associated TCR beta chains were confirmed in vitro to be specific for cytomegalovirus antigens. Presence/absence analyses assumed roughly uniform sequencing depth across donors, an assumption that may not hold.

Library creation used the immunoSEQ multiplex PCR assay. The multiplex PCR relied on a mix of 60 forward primers for TCR Vbeta segments and 13 reverse primers for TCR Jbeta segments. Amplification of the CDR3 region of rearranged TCR beta genes was performed with a multiplex PCR assay on genomic DNA. The amplified TCR beta libraries were sequenced on the Illumina HiSeq System as 87-base-pair reads. As for how the authors treated the data: Across the 600 to 700 repertoires, a later analysis counted tens of millions of unique TCR beta chains, around 11 million of which were shared by at least two donors. Raw reads were error-corrected and collapsed into unique sequences by a nearest-neighbor algorithm in which closely related sequences were merged to remove PCR and sequencing errors. V, D and J gene segments were assigned by aligning CDR3 sequences to IMGT reference sequences. For a sequence to be retained, a match of at least six nucleotides was required to both a V gene segment and a J gene segment. Rearrangements were classified as productive when the CDR3 lacked stop codons and remained in frame with V and J, and all other rearrangements were classified as non-productive. Following IMGT convention, CDR3 was defined as the stretch from the second conserved V-encoded cysteine up to the conserved J-encoded phenylalanine. In an earlier analysis of 550 to 650 of the donors, sequences lacking an unambiguous match to a single V gene segment were excluded. An earlier analysis of around 600 of the donors classified V segments as functional when productive rearrangements were above 56.7% and as segregating when the standard deviation between donors was above 5%. A statistical classification framework was built to diagnose cytomegalovirus status from the catalog of TCR beta chain sequences. A later analysis assigned V and J genes by comparing TCR nucleotide sequences with IMGT/GENE-DB human TR gene sequences. In a later analysis, CDR3 sequences and most-parsimonious VDJ recombination scenarios were assigned using the TCRdist pipeline. In a later analysis, every TCR beta chain was defined by the combination of its CDR3 amino acid sequence and its V-gene family, and reads without a unique V-gene family were dropped. A later analysis removed 500 to 600 highly shared, low-generation-probability nucleotide sequences to deal with suspected cross-contamination and a sequencing artifact. In a later analysis, a clonal expansion index for each public chain was calculated from normalized within-repertoire ranks of inferred template counts. In a later analysis, generation probabilities were computed using a VDJ recombination model fitted to out-of-frame rearrangements, and the results were checked against IGoR. In a later analysis, hypergeometric tests were used to score TCR-TCR, TCR-HLA and TCR-CMV co-occurrence, with a repertoire-size bias correction applied to TCR pairs. False discovery rates were estimated in a later analysis by permuting HLA or CMV assignments 20 times. In a later analysis, co-occurring TCRs were grouped using DBSCAN, with TCRdist sequence similarity added in when clustering inside HLA-allele-positive subsets. Repertoires with fewer than 30,000 or more than 120,000 public chains were left out of co-occurrence clustering, as were about five repertoires with anomalous nucleotide sharing. The table was pulled from immuneACCESS by TCRdb, which kept in-frame rearrangements only. Such tables lose some clones; where checked, under half of the loss comes from unresolved V genes, and the rest has no known cause. Clone size and the V and J calls come from that table; the DNA yielded D and trimming. Present in this sample are fewer than 45,000 clones, over 60% of which were seen just once. Jointly, the top ten make up around 3.9% of the sample.

This clone has just one count. No antigen is known for it. Nothing much larger sits one base from this clone, and base qualities are not available. This sequence originates from a middle-aged man in good health and CMV-seronegative. The sample comprised PBMCs.

The DNA sequence is given as TGTGCCAGCAGGGGGGGACTAGCGGTCTCCTACGAGCAGTACTTC. Its translation reads: CASRGGLAVSYEQYF. Here the chain combines TRBV2 and TRBJ2-7; TRBD2 fits 11 bases in the junction. CDR1 and CDR2, per the germline V gene, are SNHLY and FYNNEI. The CDR3 starts with the cysteine, ends with the phenylalanine, and has 15 residues. Only the CDR3 region is kept as DNA, spanning 45 bases read in frame from base 1. Trimming removed 6 bases from V and 0 bases from J; the gene matches leave 4 bases unexplained.